This record looks at one T cell receptor beta chain sequence and its context. The CDR3 totals 14 residues. J was trimmed by 4 bases and V by 4 bases; bases with no gene match: 1. CDR1 is MNHEY, CDR2 SMNVEV, per germline (reference sequence). The repertoire was sequenced with immunoSEQ multiplex PCR; TCRdb's copy has only in-frame clones and lacks some. This sample carries 110,000 or so clones, about 86% of them seen once, and the ten largest clones take 9.5% to 13%. This sample is part of a study of control samples from healthy donors and cancer patients. The TCR was taken from a man aged 25 to 40 in good health. The material sequenced was blood. V usage is TRBV27 and J usage is TRBJ2-3; 11 bases line up with TRBD1. CDR3 in amino acids: CASSSGQGADTQYF. In DNA form, the CDR3 reads TGTGCCAGCAGTTCGGGACAGGGGGCAGATACGCAGTATTTT.